The table lists the clone carrying this T cell receptor beta chain with many counts. Germline trimming cut 2 bases from V and 7 bases from J; bases unmatched to any gene: 4. The CDR3 is 14 residues long. Germline V lookup: CDR1 SGHKS, CDR2 YYEKEE (reference sequence). Using unique molecular identifiers, the investigators prepared the TCRbeta library. TCRdb processed the PCR reads anew with MiXCR; each CDR3 protein has one entry. The table records 350,000 to 450,000 distinct CDR3 sequences, about an eighth of them present only once. This record belongs to a study of T-cell reconstitution after alpha-beta-depleted transplantation in children.

The chain couples TRBV5-5 to TRBJ1-4, with 8 bases matching TRBD1. The sequence came from a human donor who donated a stem cell graft to a child with Fanconi anemia. The source was PBMCs, collected from the stem cell graft. The CDR3 here is CASSFGTGGEKLFF. The CDR3 region has the DNA TGTGCCAGCAGCTTTGGGACAGGCGGTGAAAAACTGTTTTTT.